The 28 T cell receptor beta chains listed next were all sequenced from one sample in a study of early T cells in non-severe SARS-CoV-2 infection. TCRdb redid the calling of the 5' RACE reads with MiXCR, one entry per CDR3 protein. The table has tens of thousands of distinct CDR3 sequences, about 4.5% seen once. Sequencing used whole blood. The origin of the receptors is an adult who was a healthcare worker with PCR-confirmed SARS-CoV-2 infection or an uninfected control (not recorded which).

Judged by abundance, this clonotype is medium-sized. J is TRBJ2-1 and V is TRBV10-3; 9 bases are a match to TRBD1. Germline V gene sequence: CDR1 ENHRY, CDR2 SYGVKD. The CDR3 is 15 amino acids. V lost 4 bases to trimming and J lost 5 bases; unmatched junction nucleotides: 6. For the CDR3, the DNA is TGTGCCATCAGTGGGTCGGACAGGGGCCACAATGAGCAGTTCTTC. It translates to CAISGSDRGHNEQFF.

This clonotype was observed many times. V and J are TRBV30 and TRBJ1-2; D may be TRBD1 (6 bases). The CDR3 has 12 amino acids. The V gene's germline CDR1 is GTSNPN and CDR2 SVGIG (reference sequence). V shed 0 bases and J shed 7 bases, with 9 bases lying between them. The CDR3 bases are TGTGCCTGGAGTGTACAGGGAGGTGGCTACACCTTC. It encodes CAWSVQGGGYTF.

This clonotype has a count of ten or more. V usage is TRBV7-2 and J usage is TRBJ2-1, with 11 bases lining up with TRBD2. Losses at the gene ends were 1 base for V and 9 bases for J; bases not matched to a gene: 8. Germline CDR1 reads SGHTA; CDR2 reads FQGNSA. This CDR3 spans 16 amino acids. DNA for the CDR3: TGTGCCAGCAGCTTAGATAGCGGGGGGGCGTATCCTGAGCAGTTCTTC. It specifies CASSLDSGGAYPEQFF.

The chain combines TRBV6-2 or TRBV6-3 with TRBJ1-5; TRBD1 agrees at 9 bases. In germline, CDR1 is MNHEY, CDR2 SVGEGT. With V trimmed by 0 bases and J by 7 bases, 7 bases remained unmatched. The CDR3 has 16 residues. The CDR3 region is CASSYSRTGDFQPQHF. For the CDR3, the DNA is TGTGCCAGCAGTTACTCGAGGACAGGGGACTTCCAGCCCCAGCATTTT.

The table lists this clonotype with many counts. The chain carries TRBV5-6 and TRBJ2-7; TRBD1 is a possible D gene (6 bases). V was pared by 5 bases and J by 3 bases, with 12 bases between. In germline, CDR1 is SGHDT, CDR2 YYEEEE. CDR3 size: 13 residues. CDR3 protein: CASSSGTLYEQYF. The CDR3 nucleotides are TGTGCCAGCAGTTCCGGGACACTCTACGAGCAGTACTTC. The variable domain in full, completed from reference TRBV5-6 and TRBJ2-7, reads DAGVTQSPTHLIKTRGQQVTLRCSPKSGHDTVSWYQQALGQGPQFIFQYYEEEERQRGNFPDRFSGHQFPNYSSELNVNALLLGDSALYLCASSSGTLYEQYFGPGTRLTVT.

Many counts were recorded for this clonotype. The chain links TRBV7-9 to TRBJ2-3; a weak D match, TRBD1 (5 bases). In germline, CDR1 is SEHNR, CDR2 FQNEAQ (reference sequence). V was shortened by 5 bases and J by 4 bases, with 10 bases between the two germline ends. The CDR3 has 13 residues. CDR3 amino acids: CASSPPGPDTQYF. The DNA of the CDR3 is TGTGCCAGCAGCCCCCCAGGGCCAGATACGCAGTATTTT. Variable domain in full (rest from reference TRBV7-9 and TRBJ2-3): DTGVSQNPRHKITKRGQNVTFRCDPISEHNRLYWYRQTLGQGPEFLTYFQNEAQLEKSRLLSDRFSAERPKGSFSTLEIQRTEQGDSAMYLCASSPPGPDTQYFGPGTRLTVL.

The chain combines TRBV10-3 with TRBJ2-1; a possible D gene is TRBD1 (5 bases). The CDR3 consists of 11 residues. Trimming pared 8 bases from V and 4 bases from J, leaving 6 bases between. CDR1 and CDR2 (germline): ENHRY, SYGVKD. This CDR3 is CAIQGYNEQFF. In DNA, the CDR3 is TGTGCCATCCAGGGTTACAATGAGCAGTTCTTC.

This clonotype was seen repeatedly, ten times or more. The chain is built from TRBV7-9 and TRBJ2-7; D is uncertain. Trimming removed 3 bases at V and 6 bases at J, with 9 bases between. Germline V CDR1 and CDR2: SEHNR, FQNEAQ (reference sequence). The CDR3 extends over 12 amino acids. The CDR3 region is CASSFDLGEQYF. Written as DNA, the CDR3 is TGTGCCAGCAGCTTCGACCTGGGCGAGCAGTACTTC.

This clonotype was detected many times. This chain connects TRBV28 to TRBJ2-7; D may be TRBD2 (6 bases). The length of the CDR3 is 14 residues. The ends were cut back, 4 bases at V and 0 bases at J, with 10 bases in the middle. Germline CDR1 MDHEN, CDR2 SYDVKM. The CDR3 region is CASSSFSGSYEQYF. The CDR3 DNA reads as TGTGCCAGCAGTTCTTTTAGCGGCTCCTACGAGCAGTACTTC.

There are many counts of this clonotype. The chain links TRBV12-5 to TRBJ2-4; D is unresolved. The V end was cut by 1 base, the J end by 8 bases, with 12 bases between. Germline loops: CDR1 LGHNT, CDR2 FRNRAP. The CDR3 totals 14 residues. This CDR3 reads CASGLDDRSDIQYF. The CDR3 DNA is TGTGCTAGTGGTTTGGATGATAGATCGGACATTCAGTACTTC.

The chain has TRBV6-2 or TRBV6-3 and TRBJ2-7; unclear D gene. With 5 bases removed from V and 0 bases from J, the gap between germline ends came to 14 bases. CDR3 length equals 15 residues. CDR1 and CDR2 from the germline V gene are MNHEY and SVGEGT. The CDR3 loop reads CASSPREGLSYEQYF. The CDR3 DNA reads TGTGCCAGCAGTCCACGTGAAGGGCTCTCCTACGAGCAGTACTTC.

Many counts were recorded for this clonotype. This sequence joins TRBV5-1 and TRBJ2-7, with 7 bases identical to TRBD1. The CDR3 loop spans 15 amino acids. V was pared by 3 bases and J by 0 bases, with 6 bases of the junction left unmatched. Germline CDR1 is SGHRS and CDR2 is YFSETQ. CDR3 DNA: TGCGCCAGCAGCTGGGGACAGATTCCCTCCTACGAGCAGTACTTC. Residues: CASSWGQIPSYEQYF.

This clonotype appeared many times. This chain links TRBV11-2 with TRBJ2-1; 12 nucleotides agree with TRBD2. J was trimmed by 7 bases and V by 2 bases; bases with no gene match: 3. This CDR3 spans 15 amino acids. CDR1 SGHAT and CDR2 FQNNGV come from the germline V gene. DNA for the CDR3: TGTGCCAGCAGCTTAACTAGCGGGGGGTATAATGAGCAGTTCTTC. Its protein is CASSLTSGGYNEQFF.

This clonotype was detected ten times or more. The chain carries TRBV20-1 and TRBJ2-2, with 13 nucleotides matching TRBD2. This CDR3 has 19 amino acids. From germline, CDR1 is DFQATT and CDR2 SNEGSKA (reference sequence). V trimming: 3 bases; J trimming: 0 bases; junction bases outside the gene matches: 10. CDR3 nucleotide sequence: TGCAGTGCTAGCCGCGGACTAGGGACTAGCGGGGCGAACACCGGGGAGCTGTTTTTT. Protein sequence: CSASRGLGTSGANTGELFF.

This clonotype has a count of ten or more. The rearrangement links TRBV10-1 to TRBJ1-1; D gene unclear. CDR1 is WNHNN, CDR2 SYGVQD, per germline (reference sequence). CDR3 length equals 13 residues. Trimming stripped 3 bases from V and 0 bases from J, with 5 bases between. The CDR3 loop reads CASSDGMNTEAFF. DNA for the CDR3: TGCGCCAGCAGTGATGGGATGAACACTGAAGCTTTCTTT.

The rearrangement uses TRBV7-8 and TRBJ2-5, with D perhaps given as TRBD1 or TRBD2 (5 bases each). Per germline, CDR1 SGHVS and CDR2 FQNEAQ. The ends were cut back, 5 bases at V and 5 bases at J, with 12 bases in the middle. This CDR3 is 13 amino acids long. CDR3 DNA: TGTGCCAGCAGCGGGGACCGACCGGAGACCCAGTACTTC. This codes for CASSGDRPETQYF.

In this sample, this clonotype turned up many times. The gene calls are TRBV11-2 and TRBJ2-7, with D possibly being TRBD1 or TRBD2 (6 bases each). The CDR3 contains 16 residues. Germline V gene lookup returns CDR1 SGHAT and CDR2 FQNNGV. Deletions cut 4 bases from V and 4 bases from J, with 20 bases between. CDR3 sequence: CASSYRRDTRQYEQYF. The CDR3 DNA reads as TGTGCCAGCAGCTACAGGCGGGACACAAGGCAGTACGAGCAGTACTTC.

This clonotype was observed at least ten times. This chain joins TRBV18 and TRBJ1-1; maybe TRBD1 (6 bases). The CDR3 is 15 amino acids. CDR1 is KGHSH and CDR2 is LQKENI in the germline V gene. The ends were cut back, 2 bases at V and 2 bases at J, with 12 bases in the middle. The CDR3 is CASSPGQGINTEAFF. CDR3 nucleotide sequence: TGTGCCAGCTCACCAGGGCAGGGGATTAACACTGAAGCTTTCTTT.

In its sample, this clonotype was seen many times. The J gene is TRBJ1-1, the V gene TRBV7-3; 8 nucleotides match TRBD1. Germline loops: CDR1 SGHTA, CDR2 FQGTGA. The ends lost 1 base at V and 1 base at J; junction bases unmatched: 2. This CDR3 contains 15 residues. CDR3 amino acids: CASSLMTGANTEAFF. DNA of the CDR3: TGTGCCAGCAGCTTAATGACAGGGGCGAACACTGAAGCTTTCTTT.

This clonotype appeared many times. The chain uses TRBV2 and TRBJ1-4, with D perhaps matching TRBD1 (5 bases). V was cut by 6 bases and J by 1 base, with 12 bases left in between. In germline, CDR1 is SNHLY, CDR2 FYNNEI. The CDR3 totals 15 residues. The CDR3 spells CASRPDQGTNEKLFF. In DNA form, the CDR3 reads TGTGCCAGCAGACCCGACCAGGGAACTAATGAAAAACTGTTTTTT.

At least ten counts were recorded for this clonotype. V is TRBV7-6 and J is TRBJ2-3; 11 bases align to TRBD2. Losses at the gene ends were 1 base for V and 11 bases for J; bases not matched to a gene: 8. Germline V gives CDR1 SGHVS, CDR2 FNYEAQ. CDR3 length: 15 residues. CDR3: CASSLGGLAEVQQYF. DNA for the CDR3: TGTGCCAGCAGCTTAGGGGGACTAGCGGAGGTTCAGCAGTATTTT.

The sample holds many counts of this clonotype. In DNA, the CDR3 is TGTGCCAGCAGCTGGGGACAGGGCGACACCGGGGAGCTGTTTTTT. This sequence encodes CASSWGQGDTGELFF. This sequence joins TRBV6-5 and TRBJ2-2, with 9 bases fitting TRBD1. The ends lost 6 bases at V and 3 bases at J; junction bases unmatched: 5. Per germline, CDR1 MNHEY and CDR2 SVGAGI. The CDR3 loop spans 15 amino acids.

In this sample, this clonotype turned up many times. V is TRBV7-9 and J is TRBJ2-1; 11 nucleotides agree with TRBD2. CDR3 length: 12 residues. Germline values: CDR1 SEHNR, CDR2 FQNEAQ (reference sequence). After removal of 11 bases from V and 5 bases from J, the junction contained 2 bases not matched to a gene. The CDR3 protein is CAAGLADNEQFF. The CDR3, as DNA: TGTGCCGCGGGACTAGCGGACAATGAGCAGTTCTTC.

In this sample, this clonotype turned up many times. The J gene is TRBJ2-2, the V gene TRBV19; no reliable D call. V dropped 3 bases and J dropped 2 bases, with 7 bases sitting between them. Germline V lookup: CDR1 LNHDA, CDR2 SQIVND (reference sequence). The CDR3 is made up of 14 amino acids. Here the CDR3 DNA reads TGTGCCAGTAGTATTAACATTAACACCGGGGAGCTGTTTTTT. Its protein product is CASSININTGELFF. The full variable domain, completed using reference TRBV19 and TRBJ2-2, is DGGITQSPKYLFRKEGQNVTLSCEQNLNHDAMYWYRQDPGQGLRLIYYSQIVNDFQKGDIAEGYSVSREKKESFPLTVTSAQKNPTAFYLCASSININTGELFFGEGSRLTVL.

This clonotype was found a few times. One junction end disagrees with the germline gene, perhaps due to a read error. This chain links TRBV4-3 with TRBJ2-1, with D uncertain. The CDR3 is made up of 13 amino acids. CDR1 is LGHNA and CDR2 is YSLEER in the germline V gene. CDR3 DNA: TGCGCCAGCAGCAAAGACCTCCCGGATGAGCAGTTCTTC. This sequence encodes CASSKDLPDEQFF.

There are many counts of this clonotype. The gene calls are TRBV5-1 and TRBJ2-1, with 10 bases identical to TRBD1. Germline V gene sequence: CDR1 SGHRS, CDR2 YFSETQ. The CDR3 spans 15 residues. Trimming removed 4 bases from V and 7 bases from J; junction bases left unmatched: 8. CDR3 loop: CASSEGTGVRNEQFF. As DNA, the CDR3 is TGCGCCAGCAGCGAGGGGACAGGGGTAAGGAATGAGCAGTTCTTC.

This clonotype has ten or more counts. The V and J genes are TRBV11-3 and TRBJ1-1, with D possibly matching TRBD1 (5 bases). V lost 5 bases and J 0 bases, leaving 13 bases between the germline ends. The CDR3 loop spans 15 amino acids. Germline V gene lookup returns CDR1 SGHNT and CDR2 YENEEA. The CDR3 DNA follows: TGTGCCAGCAGCCGGGACTCACGCATGAACACTGAAGCTTTCTTT. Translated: CASSRDSRMNTEAFF.

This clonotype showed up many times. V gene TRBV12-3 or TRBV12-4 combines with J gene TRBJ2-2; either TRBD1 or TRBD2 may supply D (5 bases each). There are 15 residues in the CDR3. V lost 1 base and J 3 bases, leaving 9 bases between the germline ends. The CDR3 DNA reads TGTGCCAGCAGTTTAGTGGGACGGTACACCGGGGAGCTGTTTTTT. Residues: CASSLVGRYTGELFF.